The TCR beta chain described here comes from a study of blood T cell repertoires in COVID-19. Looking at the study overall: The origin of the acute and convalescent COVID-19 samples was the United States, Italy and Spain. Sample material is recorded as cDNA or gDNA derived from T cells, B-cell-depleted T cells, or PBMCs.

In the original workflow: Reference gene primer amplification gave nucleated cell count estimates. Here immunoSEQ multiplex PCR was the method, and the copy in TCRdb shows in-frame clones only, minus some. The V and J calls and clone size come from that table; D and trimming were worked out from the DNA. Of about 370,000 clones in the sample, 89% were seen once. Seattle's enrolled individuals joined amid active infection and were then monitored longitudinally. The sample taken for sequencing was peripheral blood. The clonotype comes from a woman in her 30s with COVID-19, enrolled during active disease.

The CDR3 loop reads CASSGGGSANTKNIQYF. The CDR3, as DNA: TGCGCCAGCAGTGGCGGCGGGTCAGCAAATACCAAAAACATTCAGTACTTC. The chain is built from TRBV5-1 and TRBJ2-4, with a possible D match to TRBD2 (5 bases). CDR3 length equals 17 residues. V lost 5 bases to trimming and J lost 2 bases, with 20 bases between them. Per germline, CDR1 SGHRS and CDR2 YFSETQ.